A single sample gave rise to the 30 T cell receptor beta chains below, sequenced in a study of cytomegalovirus exposure and HLA in healthy donors. 13 Jbeta primers and 60 Vbeta primers were used for the PCR. Profiled with immunoSEQ multiplex PCR; TCRdb holds only in-frame clones, not every one. The data hold 100,000 to 150,000 clones, with roughly two thirds observed a single time. Specimen: PBMCs. The receptors here all came from a man aged 25-45 years in good health and CMV-seropositive.

The CDR3 loop is CASSLGLASQFDEQFF. CDR3 in DNA: TGTGCCAGCAGCTTAGGGTTGGCTTCCCAATTCGATGAGCAGTTCTTC. The rearrangement uses TRBV13 and TRBJ2-1; D gene unclear. The V end was cut by 0 bases, the J end by 8 bases, with 17 bases between. The CDR3 sequence is 16 residues long. Germline-derived CDR1 and CDR2 are PRHDT and FYEKMQ (reference sequence).

V is TRBV6-5 and J is TRBJ1-5; D uncertain. Between the trimmed V and J ends, which lost 0 bases and 7 bases, there was a span of 10 bases. The CDR3 totals 14 residues. CDR1 MNHEY and CDR2 SVGAGI come from the germline V gene. CDR3 in amino acids: CASSYSLGGQPQHF. The DNA of the CDR3 is TGTGCCAGCAGTTACTCCCTAGGCGGGCAGCCCCAGCATTTT.

This rearrangement joins TRBV10-3 to TRBJ2-5; TRBD2 aligns across 7 bases. Germline loops: CDR1 ENHRY, CDR2 SYGVKD. V dropped 4 bases and J dropped 1; count of bases not matched to a gene: 12. The CDR3 has 17 residues. Here the CDR3 reads CAISAPQGGSGQETQYF. The CDR3 region has the DNA TGTGCCATCAGTGCCCCTCAGGGCGGGAGCGGCCAAGAGACCCAGTACTTC.

The rearrangement joins TRBV5-1 to TRBJ2-1; 7 bases are shared with TRBD1. J gave up 6 bases and V 3 bases, and 3 bases lay outside the gene matches. Germline assignment: CDR1 SGHRS and CDR2 YFSETQ. The CDR3 spans 13 residues. CDR3: CASSSDRVNEQFF. The CDR3 region has the DNA TGCGCCAGCAGCTCTGACAGGGTCAATGAGCAGTTCTTC.

The chain has TRBV19 and TRBJ2-1; 10 bases map to TRBD1. Germline V CDR1 and CDR2: LNHDA, SQIVND (reference sequence). J was trimmed by 8 bases and V by 6 bases; bases with no gene match: 10. The CDR3 is made up of 15 amino acids. This CDR3 reads CASSDRDRGNDEQFF. The CDR3 DNA sequence: TGTGCCAGTAGCGACCGGGACAGGGGTAACGATGAGCAGTTCTTC.

The J gene is TRBJ2-5, the V gene TRBV2; 10 positions agree with TRBD2. V shed 7 bases, J shed 5 bases, and the junction held 19 bases outside the gene matches. In germline, CDR1 is SNHLY, CDR2 FYNNEI. The length of the CDR3 is 18 residues. CDR3 nucleotide sequence: TGTGCCAGCACCCCGGGACTAGCGCCAGCCTCCCGGAGGGAGACCCAGTACTTC. It encodes CASTPGLAPASRRETQYF.

The gene calls are TRBV29-1 and TRBJ2-7; 10 bases line up with TRBD1. CDR1 and CDR2 from the germline V gene are SQVTM and ANQGSEA. The CDR3 totals 17 residues. V lost 0 bases, J lost 5 bases, and 13 bases stayed unmatched. Here the CDR3 DNA reads TGCAGCGTTGAAGATGGGTTAACGACAGGGGGCTTGAACGAGCAGTACTTC. The encoded protein is CSVEDGLTTGGLNEQYF.

V gene TRBV19 combines with J gene TRBJ2-5; weak D call: TRBD1 (6 bases). Germline lookup yields CDR1 LNHDA and CDR2 SQIVND (reference sequence). This CDR3 region has 17 residues. V shed 4 bases and J shed 6 bases, with 24 bases lying between them. This chain's CDR3 is CASSKWASRDIVQTQYF. DNA of the CDR3: TGTGCCAGTAGTAAATGGGCATCCAGGGACATTGTACAGACCCAGTACTTC.

CDR3 nucleotide sequence: TGTGCCAGCAGTTACCGGAGGGGTGATACGCAGTATTTT. Translated: CASSYRRGDTQYF. This chain uses TRBV6-5 with TRBJ2-3; possibly TRBD2 for D (6 bases). Trimming pared 2 bases from V and 6 bases from J, leaving 9 bases between. The length of the CDR3 is 13 residues. Per germline, CDR1 MNHEY and CDR2 SVGAGI.

V usage is TRBV9 and J usage is TRBJ2-1; 9 positions match TRBD2. V shed 4 bases and J 0 bases; nucleotides not matched to a gene: 2. The germline gives CDR1 SGDLS, CDR2 YYNGEE. This CDR3 region has 15 residues. The CDR3, as DNA: TGTGCCAGCAGCACGCGGGAGGGCTCCTACAATGAGCAGTTCTTC. Translation: CASSTREGSYNEQFF.

The V and J genes are TRBV18 and TRBJ2-3, with D possibly matching TRBD2 (7 bases). The CDR3 runs to 13 residues. The germline V and J ends were trimmed by 6 bases and 6 bases, with 13 bases remaining between them. Germline-derived CDR1 and CDR2 are KGHSH and LQKENI. The CDR3 is CASSGGPTDTQYF. As DNA, the CDR3 is TGTGCCAGCTCGGGGGGGCCAACGGATACGCAGTATTTT. Together with reference TRBV18 and TRBJ2-3, the CDR3 gives the full variable domain: NAGVMQNPRHLVRRRGQEARLRCSPMKGHSHVYWYRQLPEEGLKFMVYLQKENIIDESGMPKERFSAEFPKEGPSILRIQQVVRGDSAAYFCASSGGPTDTQYFGPGTRLTVL.

The chain has TRBV29-1 and TRBJ1-2; D not certain. The germline V gene encodes CDR1 SQVTM and CDR2 ANQGSEA. Trimming stripped 4 bases from V and 12 bases from J, with 15 bases between. This CDR3 comprises 11 residues. The CDR3 loop is CSVVSGERNTF. The DNA of the CDR3 is TGCAGCGTTGTGAGCGGGGAGCGGAACACCTTC.

The chain employs TRBV7-9 and TRBJ1-2; 8 bases are shared with TRBD1. With V trimmed by 5 bases and J by 12 bases, 2 bases remained unmatched. The germline CDR1 and CDR2 sequences are SEHNR and FQNEAQ (reference sequence). The CDR3 contains 10 residues. CDR3 in amino acids: CASSPDRDTF. The CDR3 DNA sequence: TGTGCCAGCAGCCCGGACAGGGACACCTTC. Full variable domain (missing parts from reference TRBV7-9 and TRBJ1-2): DTGVSQNPRHKITKRGQNVTFRCDPISEHNRLYWYRQTLGQGPEFLTYFQNEAQLEKSRLLSDRFSAERPKGSFSTLEIQRTEQGDSAMYLCASSPDRDTFGSGTRLTVV.

The V call is TRBV6-1, the J call TRBJ2-2, with D perhaps matching TRBD1 (6 bases). Germline V gene sequence: CDR1 MNHNS, CDR2 SASEGT. This CDR3 is 16 amino acids long. The V end lost 0 bases, the J end lost 2 bases, and 10 bases lay between the germline ends. The DNA for the CDR3 is TGTGCCAGCAGTGAAGCTCCAGGGGATAACACCGGGGAGCTGTTTTTT. It encodes CASSEAPGDNTGELFF.

The chain carries TRBV27 and TRBJ2-7; D possibly corresponds to TRBD1 (6 bases). Trimming took off 2 bases at V and 4 bases at J, with 21 bases between the two ends. Looked up from germline, CDR1 is MNHEY and CDR2 is SMNVEV (reference sequence). The CDR3 loop spans 17 amino acids. The CDR3 nucleotides are TGTGCCAGCAGTTTAACCGTCGGACAGACAAACGTTTACGAGCAGTACTTC. Amino acids: CASSLTVGQTNVYEQYF.

This clone was observed a handful of times. V is TRBV6-5 and J is TRBJ2-3, with 11 positions matching TRBD2. The CDR3 has 13 residues. The germline V gene has CDR1 MNHEY and CDR2 SVGAGI. J lost 7 bases, V lost 7 bases, and 4 bases had no gene match. The CDR3 is CASKLAGENTQYF. CDR3 sequence (DNA): TGTGCCAGCAAACTAGCGGGAGAAAATACGCAGTATTTT.

This chain links TRBV6-1 with TRBJ2-2, with TRBD1 as a possible D gene (6 bases). Per germline, CDR1 MNHNS and CDR2 SASEGT. Trimming removed 0 bases from V and 7 bases from J, with 9 bases in between. The CDR3 sequence is 14 residues long. The CDR3 sequence: CASSEAGDIGELFF. CDR3 in DNA: TGTGCCAGCAGTGAAGCGGGGGACATCGGGGAGCTGTTTTTT.

The CDR3 DNA sequence: TGTGCCAGCAGTGAAGGGGGGGAGGGGAACCACTATGGCTACACCTTC. This translates into CASSEGGEGNHYGYTF. This chain joins TRBV6-1 and TRBJ1-2, with D tentatively TRBD1 (5 bases). The CDR3 runs to 16 residues. The germline V gene has CDR1 MNHNS and CDR2 SASEGT. The germline V and J ends were trimmed by 1 base and 3 bases, with 15 bases remaining between them.

This clone was counted a single time. The genes are TRBV15 and TRBJ2-5; possibly TRBD2 for D (6 bases). The CDR3 sequence is 13 residues long. Trimming stripped 6 bases from V and 2 bases from J, with 10 bases between. Germline CDR1 is LNHNV and CDR2 is YYDKDF (reference sequence). Here the CDR3 DNA reads TGTGCCACCAGACCGGGGGTTCAAGAGACCCAGTACTTC. Protein sequence: CATRPGVQETQYF.

The gene calls are TRBV4-2 and TRBJ1-1; maybe TRBD1 (6 bases). With 3 bases removed from V and 7 bases from J, the gap between germline ends came to 18 bases. The germline gives CDR1 LGHNA, CDR2 YNFKEQ. The CDR3 runs to 15 residues. The CDR3 spells CASSQLTGPDFEAFF. The CDR3 DNA follows: TGTGCCAGCAGCCAGCTTACAGGGCCCGACTTTGAAGCTTTCTTT.

The genes are TRBV25-1 and TRBJ2-5, with 7 bases fitting TRBD1. Germline assignment: CDR1 MGHDK and CDR2 SYGVNS. This CDR3 has 15 residues. V lost 3 bases, J lost 7 bases, and 11 bases stayed unmatched. Here the CDR3 DNA reads TGTGCCAGCAGTGACGACAGGGTAAACCCCGGGACCCAGTACTTC. Translating it yields CASSDDRVNPGTQYF.

The chain couples TRBV27 to TRBJ2-5; the D gene is possibly TRBD2 (5 bases). Germline CDR1 and CDR2: MNHEY and SMNVEV (reference sequence). V was cut by 3 bases and J by 6 bases, with 8 bases left in between. The length of the CDR3 is 12 residues. In DNA form, the CDR3 reads TGTGCCAGCAGTTTCGGCGGGCAGACCCAGTACTTC. This gives the protein CASSFGGQTQYF.

The chain combines TRBV5-1 with TRBJ2-7, with TRBD2 matching over 10 bases. Germline-derived CDR1 and CDR2 are SGHRS and YFSETQ. With 0 bases clipped from V and 4 bases from J, the junction kept 4 bases outside the gene matches. The CDR3 consists of 15 residues. The CDR3 nucleotides are TGCGCCAGCAGCTTGGGACTAGCGGGTCCTTACGAGCAGTACTTC. This encodes CASSLGLAGPYEQYF.

The chain employs TRBV27 and TRBJ2-5; 9 bases are shared with TRBD1. The J call may be mistaken, given a closer DNA end match to TRBJ2-7. CDR1 is MNHEY, CDR2 SMNVEV, per germline (reference sequence). This CDR3 has 15 residues. CDR3 sequence: CASSLWGDRVHEQYF. The CDR3 DNA sequence: TGTGCCAGCAGTTTGTGGGGGGACAGGGTACACGAGCAGTACTTC.

A few counts support this clone. This chain joins TRBV6-1 and TRBJ1-1; D ambiguous. The V gene lost 5 bases and the J gene lost 0 bases, with 13 bases spanning the gap. Per the germline V gene, CDR1 is MNHNS and CDR2 is SASEGT. There are 15 residues in the CDR3. CDR3 DNA: TGTGCCAGCAGTCTACCGGGAGTGATGAACACTGAAGCTTTCTTT. Protein product: CASSLPGVMNTEAFF.

This chain links TRBV6-5 with TRBJ2-5; tentatively, D is TRBD2 (6 bases). The J call may be in error: the DNA end matches TRBJ2-7 better. Germline assignment: CDR1 MNHEY and CDR2 SVGAGI. This CDR3 spans 15 amino acids. This chain's CDR3 is CASSKIPGLIYEQYF. DNA of the CDR3: TGTGCCAGCAGCAAGATTCCGGGACTGATCTACGAGCAGTACTTC.

V usage is TRBV7-6 and J usage is TRBJ1-1; D call uncertain. This CDR3 has 16 amino acids. V was cut by 3 bases and J by 2 bases, with 16 bases left in between. CDR1 is SGHVS, CDR2 FNYEAQ, per germline. The chain's CDR3 is CASSFFPGDFNTEAFF. The CDR3 DNA reads TGTGCCAGCAGCTTTTTTCCCGGCGACTTTAACACTGAAGCTTTCTTT.

This clone turned up a few times. J is TRBJ2-5 and V is TRBV7-2, with TRBD2 identical over 7 bases. The closer fit of TRBJ2-7 to the DNA end suggests the J call may be wrong. This CDR3 region has 15 residues. Looked up from germline, CDR1 is SGHTA and CDR2 is FQGNSA. Here the CDR3 reads CASSSSAGRYYEQYF. Here the CDR3 DNA reads TGTGCCAGCAGCTCCTCAGCGGGGCGGTACTACGAGCAGTACTTC.

The V call is TRBV7-9, the J call TRBJ1-1, with 8 positions matching TRBD1. V dropped 3 bases and J dropped 4; count of bases not matched to a gene: 10. Germline V gene data show CDR1 as SEHNR and CDR2 as FQNEAQ (reference sequence). The CDR3 extends over 16 amino acids. DNA of the CDR3: TGTGCCAGCAGCTTCGGGCAGGGGGCTACCGGCACTGAAGCTTTCTTT. Its protein is CASSFGQGATGTEAFF.

This clone came up a few times. The chain carries TRBV14 and TRBJ1-1, with D possibly TRBD1 on 6 matching bases. Between the trimmed V and J ends, which lost 3 bases and 3 bases, there was a span of 11 bases. This CDR3 has 14 amino acids. From germline, CDR1 is SGHDN and CDR2 FVKESK. CDR3 coding DNA: TGTGCCAGCAGCCAGCAGGGGATGCACACTGAAGCTTTCTTT. Its translation: CASSQQGMHTEAFF.